This T cell receptor (beta chain) appears in the sequencing data of a study of tumor-infiltrating lymphocytes in primary liver carcinoma. Study-wide context: Patients of both sexes were 30 to 69 years old.

Germline values: CDR1 SGHNT, CDR2 YENEEA. V was pared by 11 bases and J by 6 bases, with 17 bases between. The CDR3 is 14 amino acids. Production of TCR beta cDNA used roughly 480 ng total RNA together with a constant-region primer. Libraries for TCR beta were built through three nested multiplex PCR rounds, which together made up a slightly modified ARM-PCR procedure. Investigators reported that the first two PCR rounds, at 10 cycles each, used TRBV1-TRBV30 forward primers with a C-beta reverse primer. TCRdb reprocessed the multiplex PCR reads via MiXCR and lists one record per CDR3 protein. The table has 300,000 to 350,000 distinct CDR3 sequences, 65% seen once. This clonotype has ten or more counts. The study extracted blood RNA from unsorted whole blood and also extracted germline DNA. Peripheral blood, around 4 milliliters, was collected prior to surgery.

The chain joins TRBV11-3 to TRBJ1-6; D perhaps matches TRBD1 (5 bases). The TCR was taken from a man aged 35-49 years with primary liver carcinoma and hepatitis B virus infection. Sequenced material: peripheral blood. CDR3 in DNA: TGTGCCCGAAACAAGGGACCTCTTAATTCACCCCTCCACTTT. Amino acid sequence: CARNKGPLNSPLHF.